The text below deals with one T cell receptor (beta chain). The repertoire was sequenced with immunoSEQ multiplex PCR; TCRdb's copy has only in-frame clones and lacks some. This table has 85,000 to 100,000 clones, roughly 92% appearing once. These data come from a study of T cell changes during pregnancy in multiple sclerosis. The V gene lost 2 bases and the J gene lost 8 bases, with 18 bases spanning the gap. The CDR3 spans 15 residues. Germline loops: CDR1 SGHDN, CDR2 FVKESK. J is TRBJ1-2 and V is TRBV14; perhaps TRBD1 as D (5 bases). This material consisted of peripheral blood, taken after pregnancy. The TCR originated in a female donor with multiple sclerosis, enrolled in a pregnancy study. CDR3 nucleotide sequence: TGTGCCAGCAGCCAATTGTGGGGCAGGGTGAAGGGCTACACCTTC. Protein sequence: CASSQLWGRVKGYTF.